Only a few counts were recorded for the clone carrying this TCR beta chain. This entry belongs to a study of blood T cell repertoires in COVID-19. Across the whole study: Sample material is recorded as cDNA or gDNA derived from T cells, B-cell-depleted T cells, or PBMCs.

The CDR3 length is 15 residues. V dropped 4 bases and J dropped 0; count of bases not matched to a gene: 4. Germline lookup yields CDR1 MNHEY and CDR2 SVGAGI. The protocol was immunoSEQ multiplex PCR, while the TCRdb copy is restricted to in-frame clones and leaves out a portion. The repertoire holds tens of thousands of clones, 84% seen once, with about 4.2% in the top ten. The material sequenced was peripheral blood. The receptor comes from a middle-aged man with active COVID-19. This chain uses TRBV6-5 with TRBJ1-2; 8 bases align to TRBD1. The CDR3 DNA sequence: TGTGCCAGCAGTTCCGGGACAGGAGCTAACTATGGCTACACCTTC. It encodes CASSSGTGANYGYTF.